The 30 T cell receptor beta chains reported below all come from one sample, sequenced in a study of CD8+ T cells in alopecia areata. RNA extraction and reverse transcription yielded cDNA as sequencing template. Assay: immunoSEQ multiplex PCR; the TCRdb copy retains only in-frame clones and omits some. This table has roughly 97,000 clones, roughly two fifths appearing once. Sequencing used CD4+ T cells sorted from blood. The receptors derive from a human donor with alopecia areata.

The V and J genes are TRBV29-1 and TRBJ1-2; D unclear. V lost 6 bases and J lost 4, with 12 bases in between. The germline V gene has CDR1 SQVTM and CDR2 ANQGSEA. The CDR3 is made up of 12 amino acids. The CDR3 protein is CSVETGVYGYTF. The CDR3 coding sequence is TGCAGCGTGGAGACTGGGGTCTATGGCTACACCTTC.

The gene calls are TRBV5-1 and TRBJ2-1; 11 bases are a match to TRBD1. CDR3 size: 14 residues. CDR1 is SGHRS, CDR2 YFSETQ, per germline. Germline trimming cut 4 bases from V and 9 bases from J; bases unmatched to any gene: 6. CDR3 amino acids: CASSVDRGLGEQFF. In DNA, the CDR3 is TGCGCCAGCAGCGTGGACAGGGGGCTGGGTGAGCAGTTCTTC.

The chain employs TRBV30 and TRBJ2-5; D perhaps matches TRBD2 (6 bases). The CDR3 sequence is 14 residues long. CDR1 is GTSNPN and CDR2 is SVGIG in the germline V gene (reference sequence). Trimming took 3 bases from V and 2 from J, leaving 13 bases between them. CDR3 DNA sequence: TGTGCCTGGAGCGGGGGACTGGTACAAGAGACCCAGTACTTC. This encodes CAWSGGLVQETQYF.

CDR3 in amino acids: CASSSTSGGGELFF. The CDR3, as DNA: TGTGCCAGCAGCTCCACTAGCGGGGGCGGGGAGCTGTTTTTT. The rearrangement links TRBV6-5 to TRBJ2-2; the match to TRBD2 covers 11 bases. Germline lookup yields CDR1 MNHEY and CDR2 SVGAGI. V shed 6 bases, J shed 7 bases, and the junction held 4 bases outside the gene matches. This CDR3 contains 14 residues.

The rearrangement joins TRBV5-1 to TRBJ1-1; D unresolved. Trimming cost V 0 bases and J 6 bases, with 3 bases left between them. Germline V gene data show CDR1 as SGHRS and CDR2 as YFSETQ. The CDR3 spans 11 residues. CDR3 residues: CASSLEAEAFF. CDR3 nucleotide sequence: TGCGCCAGCAGCTTGGAGGCTGAAGCTTTCTTT.

This clone was detected only a few times. No conserved phenylalanine or tryptophan ends this CDR3, so it is likely a read error. It is unclear where the CDR3 begins or ends on the DNA, so no DNA is shown, and the CDR3 is as TCRdb lists it. The chain joins TRBV7-9 to TRBJ1-1. The CDR3 spans 8 residues, counting both ends. Per germline, CDR1 SEHNR and CDR2 FQNEAQ (reference sequence). The CDR3 region is CASSLSGR.

CDR3 loop: CASKGQATFHEQYF. CDR3 sequence (DNA): TGTGCCAGCAAAGGACAGGCCACCTTCCACGAGCAGTACTTC. The chain joins TRBV7-2 to TRBJ2-7; TRBD1 aligns across 7 bases. The V and J ends lost 7 bases and 5 bases, in that order; junction bases with no gene match: 11. This CDR3 region has 14 residues. CDR1 and CDR2 (germline): SGHTA, FQGNSA.

The rearrangement joins TRBV4-2 to TRBJ1-6; D is perhaps TRBD1 (5 bases). Per germline, CDR1 LGHNA and CDR2 YNFKEQ. This CDR3 region has 15 residues. Trimming took off 1 base at V and 7 bases at J, with 11 bases between the two ends. CDR3 DNA: TGTGCCAGCAGCCAAGGGGACGGGGAGAATTCACCCCTCCACTTT. As protein: CASSQGDGENSPLHF.

This clone was seen just once. The gene calls are TRBV27 and TRBJ2-5; TRBD1 matches at 9 bases. V trimming: 5 bases; J trimming: 5 bases; junction bases outside the gene matches: 6. The CDR3 totals 14 residues. Germline V gene lookup returns CDR1 MNHEY and CDR2 SMNVEV (reference sequence). CDR3 bases: TGTGCCAGCAGTCCAAGGGACAGGGATGAGACCCAGTACTTC. Translated, it gives CASSPRDRDETQYF.

The V call is TRBV2, the J call TRBJ2-5, with D tentatively TRBD1 or TRBD2 (6 bases each). Germline CDR1 is SNHLY and CDR2 is FYNNEI. The V gene lost 4 bases and the J gene lost 4 bases, with 13 bases spanning the gap. The CDR3 consists of 14 residues. Here the CDR3 DNA reads TGTGCCAGCAGTGGCCCCGGGGGCGCAGAGACCCAGTACTTC. Its translation is CASSGPGGAETQYF.

The V gene is TRBV6-5, the J gene TRBJ1-2, with D maybe TRBD1 (5 bases). Looked up from germline, CDR1 is MNHEY and CDR2 is SVGAGI. Trimming pared 5 bases from V and 2 bases from J, leaving 15 bases between. The CDR3 length is 15 residues. DNA for the CDR3: TGTGCCAGCAGTACCCAGGACATAAGGAACTATGGCTACACCTTC. Protein sequence: CASSTQDIRNYGYTF.

This clone was picked up one time. The chain employs TRBV25-1 and TRBJ2-7; the D is unclear. The CDR3 spans 13 residues. Trimming stripped 2 bases from V and 3 bases from J, with 8 bases between. The germline V gene encodes CDR1 MGHDK and CDR2 SYGVNS. CDR3 region: CASSEISNYEQYF. The DNA for the CDR3 is TGTGCCAGCAGTGAAATCAGCAACTACGAGCAGTACTTC.

V gene TRBV5-1 combines with J gene TRBJ2-1; 10 nucleotides line up with TRBD2. There are 15 residues in the CDR3. The germline V gene encodes CDR1 SGHRS and CDR2 YFSETQ. V lost 4 bases, J lost 8 bases, and 9 bases stayed unmatched. CDR3 in amino acids: CASSRRLAGADEQFF. The CDR3 DNA follows: TGCGCCAGCAGCCGCCGGCTAGCGGGAGCGGATGAGCAGTTCTTC.

This clone showed up just a few times. This chain links TRBV30 with TRBJ2-2, with 8 bases matching TRBD2. Germline values: CDR1 GTSNPN, CDR2 SVGIG (reference sequence). Losses at the gene ends were 2 bases for V and 5 bases for J; bases not matched to a gene: 19. This CDR3 is built from 19 residues. CDR3 sequence: CAWSIRSGGPRLRTGELFF. The CDR3 nucleotides are TGTGCCTGGAGTATCCGTTCGGGGGGGCCGAGGTTACGAACCGGGGAGCTGTTTTTT.

A single count supports this clone. This sequence joins TRBV6-5 and TRBJ2-5; tentative D call: TRBD2 (5 bases). CDR3 size: 15 residues. Germline lookup yields CDR1 MNHEY and CDR2 SVGAGI. V dropped 2 bases and J dropped 1 base, with 11 bases sitting between them. The CDR3 region is CASSYGSAGQETQYF. Here the CDR3 DNA reads TGTGCCAGCAGTTACGGATCCGCGGGCCAAGAGACCCAGTACTTC.

The chain links TRBV7-3 to TRBJ2-7, with 9 bases identical to TRBD2. The CDR3 has 13 amino acids. V was clipped by 4 bases and J by 5 bases; unmatched bases: 3. Germline V lookup: CDR1 SGHTA, CDR2 FQGTGA. CDR3 region: CASSSRTSDEQYF. The CDR3 region has the DNA TGTGCCAGCAGCTCTCGGACTAGCGACGAGCAGTACTTC.

This clone showed up just a few times. The V call is TRBV30, the J call TRBJ1-2; unclear D gene. V lost 3 bases to trimming and J lost 7 bases, with 15 bases between them. There are 13 residues in the CDR3. CDR1 is GTSNPN and CDR2 is SVGIG in the germline V gene (reference sequence). CDR3 in amino acids: CAWSFRSRFGYTF. The CDR3 DNA reads TGTGCCTGGAGCTTCCGGTCCCGTTTTGGCTACACCTTC.

This clone was seen a handful of times. This chain links TRBV11-2 with TRBJ2-3, with a weak D call TRBD1 (5 bases). The CDR3 sequence is 14 residues long. Germline CDR1 and CDR2: SGHAT and FQNNGV. V was trimmed by 1 base and J by 4 bases, leaving 9 bases between them. CDR3 sequence: CASSLGGPSDTQYF. The DNA for the CDR3 is TGTGCCAGCAGCTTAGGGGGCCCATCAGATACGCAGTATTTT.

This clone was picked up a small number of times. The rearrangement joins TRBV7-2 to TRBJ2-6; D is unresolved. Germline V CDR1 and CDR2: SGHTA, FQGNSA. Between the trimmed V and J ends, which lost 1 base and 4 bases, there was a span of 5 bases. The CDR3 covers 14 residues. CDR3 sequence reads: CASSLGLGANVLTF. The CDR3, as DNA: TGTGCCAGCAGCTTAGGGTTGGGGGCCAACGTCCTGACTTTC.

This chain uses TRBV5-1 with TRBJ2-1; tentatively, D is TRBD2 (6 bases). The V end was cut by 0 bases, the J end by 5 bases, with 15 bases between. Per the germline V gene, CDR1 is SGHRS and CDR2 is YFSETQ. This CDR3 region has 16 residues. The CDR3 coding sequence is TGCGCCAGCAGCTTGGGTTTCGGCGGGAAGAACAATGAGCAGTTCTTC. It is translated as CASSLGFGGKNNEQFF.

The chain uses TRBV29-1 and TRBJ2-5, with 8 bases identical to TRBD1. The CDR3 extends over 15 amino acids. V was pared by 1 base and J by 9 bases, with 13 bases of the junction left unmatched. Germline CDR1 and CDR2: SQVTM and ANQGSEA. CDR3 amino acids: CSVEGFGRGLAAQYF. For the CDR3, the DNA is TGCAGCGTTGAAGGGTTTGGCAGGGGGCTCGCGGCCCAGTACTTC.

This clone turned up a few times. The chain carries TRBV5-1 and TRBJ2-7, with TRBD1 matching 7 bases. This CDR3 region has 13 residues. V was clipped by 4 bases and J by 3 bases; unmatched bases: 4. Germline CDR1 SGHRS, CDR2 YFSETQ. CDR3 sequence: CASSGDSLYEQYF. The CDR3 DNA follows: TGCGCCAGCAGCGGGGACAGTCTCTACGAGCAGTACTTC.

The table lists this clone with a few counts. The rearrangement joins TRBV7-2 to TRBJ2-7, with D maybe TRBD2 (6 bases). CDR3 length equals 12 residues. Per germline, CDR1 SGHTA and CDR2 FQGNSA. The V and J ends lost 4 bases and 3 bases respectively, with 7 bases between them. The CDR3 reads CASSSGLYEQYF. The DNA for the CDR3 is TGTGCCAGCAGCTCGGGACTCTACGAGCAGTACTTC. The variable domain in full, completed from reference TRBV7-2 and TRBJ2-7, reads GAGVSQSPSNKVTEKGKDVELRCDPISGHTALYWYRQSLGQGLEFLIYFQGNSAPDKSGLPSDRFSAERTGGSVSTLTIQRTQQEDSAVYLCASSSGLYEQYFGPGTRLTVT.

The rearrangement joins TRBV5-1 to TRBJ2-7, with 7 bases aligning to TRBD2. Germline V CDR1 and CDR2: SGHRS, YFSETQ. V lost 0 bases and J lost 4; bases outside the gene matches: 7. The length of the CDR3 is 15 residues. The CDR3 DNA sequence: TGCGCCAGCAGCTTGGGGGCGGGGGAGATATACGAGCAGTACTTC. It yields the protein CASSLGAGEIYEQYF.

Only a few counts were recorded for this clone. The chain links TRBV18 to TRBJ2-1; D is undetermined. V lost 4 bases and J 3 bases, leaving 7 bases between the germline ends. The CDR3 covers 13 residues. CDR1 and CDR2 (germline): KGHSH, LQKENI. This CDR3 reads CASSQQDYNEQFF. For the CDR3, the DNA is TGTGCCAGCTCACAGCAGGACTACAATGAGCAGTTCTTC.

V gene TRBV29-1 combines with J gene TRBJ2-1; 10 bases agree with TRBD1. J was trimmed by 9 bases and V by 3 bases; bases with no gene match: 8. This CDR3 contains 14 residues. Germline lookup yields CDR1 SQVTM and CDR2 ANQGSEA. The CDR3 bases are TGCAGCGTTGATTTTGGACAGGGGGGGGGTGAGCAGTTCTTC. Translation gives CSVDFGQGGGEQFF.

The gene calls are TRBV7-9 and TRBJ2-5; no clear D. V was clipped by 7 bases and J by 6 bases, with 21 bases between them. The CDR3 runs 15 residues. Germline values: CDR1 SEHNR, CDR2 FQNEAQ (reference sequence). CDR3 region: CASTPTPQSAKTQYF. The CDR3 nucleotides read TGTGCCAGCACCCCAACCCCGCAGAGCGCGAAGACCCAGTACTTC.

The chain couples TRBV11-2 to TRBJ2-7; D gene unclear. V was cut by 1 base and J by 3 bases, with 10 bases left in between. The CDR3 is 14 amino acids. Germline CDR1 reads SGHAT; CDR2 reads FQNNGV. The CDR3, as DNA: TGTGCCAGCAGCTTAGTAGGCAGTTACTACGAGCAGTACTTC. This gives the protein CASSLVGSYYEQYF.

The V call is TRBV4-2, the J call TRBJ1-1; possible D gene TRBD1, 5 bases. This CDR3 is built from 14 residues. CDR1 and CDR2 (germline): LGHNA, YNFKEQ. V was pared by 0 bases and J by 4 bases, with 9 bases between. The CDR3 DNA reads as TGTGCCAGCAGCCAAGATCCCAGGGTCACTGAAGCTTTCTTT. It codes for CASSQDPRVTEAFF.

This clone was picked up a small number of times. The chain joins TRBV29-1 to TRBJ2-1; possibly TRBD2 for D (5 bases). The CDR3 runs 12 residues. V shed 3 bases and J shed 8 bases, with 11 bases lying between them. Germline CDR1 reads SQVTM; CDR2 reads ANQGSEA. In DNA form, the CDR3 reads TGCAGCGTTGAGCCCCCGGGGTATGAGCAGTTCTTC. Protein product: CSVEPPGYEQFF.